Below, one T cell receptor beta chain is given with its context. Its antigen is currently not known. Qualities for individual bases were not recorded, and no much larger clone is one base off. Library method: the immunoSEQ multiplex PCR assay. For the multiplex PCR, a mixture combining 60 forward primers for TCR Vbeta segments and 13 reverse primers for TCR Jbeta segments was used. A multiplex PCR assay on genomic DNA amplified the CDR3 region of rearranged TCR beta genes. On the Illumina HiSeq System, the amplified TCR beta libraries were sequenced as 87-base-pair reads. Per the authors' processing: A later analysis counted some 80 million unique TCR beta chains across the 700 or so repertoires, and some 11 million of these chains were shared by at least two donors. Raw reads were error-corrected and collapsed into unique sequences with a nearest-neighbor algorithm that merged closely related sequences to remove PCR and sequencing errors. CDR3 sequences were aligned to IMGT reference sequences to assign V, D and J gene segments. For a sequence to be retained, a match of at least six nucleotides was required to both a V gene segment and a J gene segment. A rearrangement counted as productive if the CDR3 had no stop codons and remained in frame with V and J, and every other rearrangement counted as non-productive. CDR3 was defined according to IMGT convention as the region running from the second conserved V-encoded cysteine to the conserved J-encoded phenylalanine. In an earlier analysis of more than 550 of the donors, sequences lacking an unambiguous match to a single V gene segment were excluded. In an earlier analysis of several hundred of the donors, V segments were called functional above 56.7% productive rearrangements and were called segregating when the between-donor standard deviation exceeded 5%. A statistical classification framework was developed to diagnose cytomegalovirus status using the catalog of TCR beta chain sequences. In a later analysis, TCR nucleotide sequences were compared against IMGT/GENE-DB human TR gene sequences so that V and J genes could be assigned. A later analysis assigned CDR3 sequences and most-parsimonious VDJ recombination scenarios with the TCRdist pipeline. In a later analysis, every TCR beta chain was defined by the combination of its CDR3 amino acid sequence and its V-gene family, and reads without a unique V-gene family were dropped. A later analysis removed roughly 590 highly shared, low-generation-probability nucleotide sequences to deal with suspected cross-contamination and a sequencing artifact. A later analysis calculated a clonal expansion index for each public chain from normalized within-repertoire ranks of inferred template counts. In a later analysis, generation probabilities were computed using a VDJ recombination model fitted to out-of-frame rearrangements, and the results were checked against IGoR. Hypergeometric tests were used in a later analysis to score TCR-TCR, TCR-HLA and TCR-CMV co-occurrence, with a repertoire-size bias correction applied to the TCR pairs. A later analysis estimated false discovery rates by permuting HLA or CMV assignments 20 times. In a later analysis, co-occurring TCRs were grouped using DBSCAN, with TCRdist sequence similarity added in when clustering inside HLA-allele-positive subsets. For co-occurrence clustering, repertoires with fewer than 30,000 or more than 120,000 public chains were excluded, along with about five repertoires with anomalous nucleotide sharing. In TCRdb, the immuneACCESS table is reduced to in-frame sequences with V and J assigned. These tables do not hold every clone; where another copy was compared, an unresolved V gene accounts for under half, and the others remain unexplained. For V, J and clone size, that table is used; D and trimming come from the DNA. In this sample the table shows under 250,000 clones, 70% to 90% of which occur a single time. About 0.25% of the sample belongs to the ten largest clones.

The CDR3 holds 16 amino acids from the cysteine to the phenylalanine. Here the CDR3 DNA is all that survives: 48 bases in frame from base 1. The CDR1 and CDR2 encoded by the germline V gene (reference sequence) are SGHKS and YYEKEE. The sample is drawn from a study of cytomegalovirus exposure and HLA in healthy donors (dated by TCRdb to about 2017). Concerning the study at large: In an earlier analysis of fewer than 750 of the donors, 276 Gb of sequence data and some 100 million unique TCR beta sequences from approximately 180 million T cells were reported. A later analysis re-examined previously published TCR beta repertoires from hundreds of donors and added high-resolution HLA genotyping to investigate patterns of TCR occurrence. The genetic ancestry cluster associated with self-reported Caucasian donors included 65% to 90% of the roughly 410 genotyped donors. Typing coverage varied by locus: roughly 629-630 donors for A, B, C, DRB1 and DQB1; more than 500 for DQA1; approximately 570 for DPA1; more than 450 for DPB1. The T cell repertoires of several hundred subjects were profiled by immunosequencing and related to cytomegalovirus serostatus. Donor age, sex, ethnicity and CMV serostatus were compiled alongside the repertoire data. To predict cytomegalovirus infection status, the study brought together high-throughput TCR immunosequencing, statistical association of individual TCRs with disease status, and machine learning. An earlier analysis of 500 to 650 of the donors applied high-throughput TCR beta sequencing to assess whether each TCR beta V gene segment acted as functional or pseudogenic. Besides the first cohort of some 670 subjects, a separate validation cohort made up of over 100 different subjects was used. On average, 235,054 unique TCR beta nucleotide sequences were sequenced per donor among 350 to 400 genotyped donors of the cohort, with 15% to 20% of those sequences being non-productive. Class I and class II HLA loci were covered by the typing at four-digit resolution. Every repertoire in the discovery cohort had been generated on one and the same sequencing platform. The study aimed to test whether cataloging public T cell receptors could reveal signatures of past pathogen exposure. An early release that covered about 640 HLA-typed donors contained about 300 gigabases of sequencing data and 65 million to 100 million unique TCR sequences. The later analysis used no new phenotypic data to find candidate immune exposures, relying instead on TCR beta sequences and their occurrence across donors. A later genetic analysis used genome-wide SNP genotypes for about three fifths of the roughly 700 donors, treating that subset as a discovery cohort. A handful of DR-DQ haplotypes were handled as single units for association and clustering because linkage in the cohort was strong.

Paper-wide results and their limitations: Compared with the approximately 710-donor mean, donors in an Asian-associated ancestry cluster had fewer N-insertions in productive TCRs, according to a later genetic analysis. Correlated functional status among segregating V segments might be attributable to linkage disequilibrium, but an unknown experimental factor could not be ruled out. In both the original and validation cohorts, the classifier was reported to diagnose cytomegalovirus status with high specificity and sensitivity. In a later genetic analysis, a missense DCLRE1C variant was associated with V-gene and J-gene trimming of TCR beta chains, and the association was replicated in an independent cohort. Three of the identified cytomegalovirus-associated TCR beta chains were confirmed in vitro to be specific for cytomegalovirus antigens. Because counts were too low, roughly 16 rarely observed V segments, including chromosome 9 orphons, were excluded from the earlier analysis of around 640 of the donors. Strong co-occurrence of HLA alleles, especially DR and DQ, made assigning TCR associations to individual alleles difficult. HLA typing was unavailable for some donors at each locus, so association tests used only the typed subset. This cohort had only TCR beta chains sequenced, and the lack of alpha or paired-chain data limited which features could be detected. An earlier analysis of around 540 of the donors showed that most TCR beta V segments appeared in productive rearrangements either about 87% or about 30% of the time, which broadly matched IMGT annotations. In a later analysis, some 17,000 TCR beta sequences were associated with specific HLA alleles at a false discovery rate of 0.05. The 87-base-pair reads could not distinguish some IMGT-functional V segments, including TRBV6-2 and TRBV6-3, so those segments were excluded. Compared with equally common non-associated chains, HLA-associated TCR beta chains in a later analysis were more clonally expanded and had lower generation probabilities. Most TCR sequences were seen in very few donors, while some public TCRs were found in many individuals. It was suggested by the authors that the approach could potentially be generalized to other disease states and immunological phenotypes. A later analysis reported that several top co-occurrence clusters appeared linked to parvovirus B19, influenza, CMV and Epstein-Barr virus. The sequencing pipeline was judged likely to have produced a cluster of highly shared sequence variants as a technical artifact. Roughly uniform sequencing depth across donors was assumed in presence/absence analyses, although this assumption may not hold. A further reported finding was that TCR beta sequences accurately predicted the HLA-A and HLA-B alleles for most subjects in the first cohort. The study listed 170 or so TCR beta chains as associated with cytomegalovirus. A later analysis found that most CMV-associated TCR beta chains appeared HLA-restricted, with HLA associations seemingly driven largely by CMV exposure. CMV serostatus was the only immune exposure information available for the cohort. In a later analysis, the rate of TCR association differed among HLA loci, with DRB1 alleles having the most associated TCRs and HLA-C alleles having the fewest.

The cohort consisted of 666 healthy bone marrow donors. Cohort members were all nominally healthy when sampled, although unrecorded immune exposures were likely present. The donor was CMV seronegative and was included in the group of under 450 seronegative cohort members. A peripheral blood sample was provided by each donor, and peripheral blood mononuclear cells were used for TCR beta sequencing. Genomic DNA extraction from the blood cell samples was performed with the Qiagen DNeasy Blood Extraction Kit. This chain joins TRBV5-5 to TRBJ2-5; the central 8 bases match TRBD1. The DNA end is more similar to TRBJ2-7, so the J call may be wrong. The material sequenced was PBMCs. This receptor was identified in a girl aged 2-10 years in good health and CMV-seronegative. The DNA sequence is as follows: TGTGCCAGCAGCTTGTTCTGGCAGGGGGCCTCCTACGAGCAGTACTTC. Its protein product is CASSLFWQGASYEQYF.